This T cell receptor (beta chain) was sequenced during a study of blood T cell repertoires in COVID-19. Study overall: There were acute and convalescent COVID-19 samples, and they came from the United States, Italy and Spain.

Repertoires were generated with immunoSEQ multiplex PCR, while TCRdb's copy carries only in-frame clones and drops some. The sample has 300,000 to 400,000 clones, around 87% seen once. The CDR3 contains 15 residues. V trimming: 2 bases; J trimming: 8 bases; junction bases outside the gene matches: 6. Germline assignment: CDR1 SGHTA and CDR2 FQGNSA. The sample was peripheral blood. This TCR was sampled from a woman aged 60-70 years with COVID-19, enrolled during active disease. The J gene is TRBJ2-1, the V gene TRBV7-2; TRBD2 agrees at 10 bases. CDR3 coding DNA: TGTGCCAGCAGCTTAACAGCGGGGGGGCCCCATGAGCAGTTCTTC. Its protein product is CASSLTAGGPHEQFF.